The clone carrying this TCR beta chain was found many times. Unmatched junction bases numbered 6, after V lost 2 bases and J lost 9 bases. The CDR3 loop spans 16 amino acids. Looked up from germline, CDR1 is KGHDR and CDR2 is SFDVKD. These data come from a study of T cells in Graves' hyperthyroidism and ophthalmopathy. PBMCs were obtained from under 13 ml fresh peripheral blood. Regions amplified from RNA transcripts were the TCR beta CDR3 regions. An initial round of RT-PCR targeting the TCR CDR3 relied on the HTBI primer set. TCRdb re-called the multiplex PCR reads through MiXCR, storing one row per CDR3 protein. This repertoire shows almost 600,000 distinct CDR3 sequences, approximately 15% found once; its top ten account for approximately 5.7%.

The sequenced sample was blood. J is TRBJ2-1 and V is TRBV24-1; the match to TRBD2 covers 13 bases. The receptor comes from a woman under 40 with Graves' hyperthyroidism that later progressed to Graves' ophthalmopathy. For the CDR3, the DNA is TGTGCCACCAGTGATTCACTAGCGGGAGGGCCGGGTGAGCAGTTCTTC. It specifies CATSDSLAGGPGEQFF.